This T cell receptor (beta chain) was sequenced in a study of regulatory T cells in long-lasting Graves disease. Study-level points and caveats: Favored gene segments in persistent disease were TRBV28, TRBJ1-2 and TRBJ2-5. Between persistent patients, 2,500 to 3,500 public clonotypes were shared, exceeding the roughly 1,000 shared between new patients.

CDR3-region Arm-PCR and iRepertoire HTBI primers produced the TCR beta libraries. TCRdb independently ran MiXCR on the multiplex PCR reads; one entry per CDR3 protein. The sample includes about 370,000 distinct CDR3 sequences, around 15% of them seen just once. The sample's time point: newly diagnosed GD, antithyroid drugs for less than 3 months. There was RNA extracted from PBMCs, and the TCR library was made from it. The CDR3 runs 13 residues. Germline V gene lookup returns CDR1 SNHLY and CDR2 FYNNEI. V lost 5 bases to trimming and J lost 1 base, with 8 bases between them. This clonotype was recorded at least ten times. Its antigen is not known.

The chain employs TRBV2 and TRBJ1-1; D unclear. The sequenced sample was peripheral blood mononuclear cells (PBMCs), obtained at new diagnosis, from a patient treated with antithyroid drugs. This TCR derives from a female donor with Graves disease. The CDR3 is CASSNVGNTEAFF. In DNA, the CDR3 is TGTGCCAGCAGTAACGTTGGGAACACTGAAGCTTTCTTT.